This passage covers 18 T cell receptor beta chains from one sample sequenced in a study of metastatic and nonmetastatic thyroid tumors. No treatment had been given to any patient before thyroid surgery. TCRdb reanalyzed the PCR reads with MiXCR. The table includes around 30,000 clones, 15% to 20% detected once. The material sequenced was blood. Source of these receptors: a female donor with papillary thyroid cancer or a benign thyroid nodule (not recorded which). Some clones in this sample may be carry-over from other donors' samples.

The count of this clone is one. The CDR3 carries no conserved terminal phenylalanine or tryptophan, so it likely arises from a read error. The V call is TRBV13, the J call TRBJ1-3; tentative D call: TRBD1 (6 bases). The CDR3 length is 17 residues. The V end lost 4 bases, the J end lost 6 bases, and 22 bases lay between the germline ends. Germline V gives CDR1 PRHDT, CDR2 FYEKMQ (reference sequence). The CDR3 DNA reads TGTGCCAGCAGCTCCGATCCTTACAGGGTGGCTGTAAACACCATATATCTT. Residues: CASSSDPYRVAVNTIYL.

The gene calls are TRBV28 and TRBJ2-1; 7 nucleotides match TRBD2. The J segment lost 5 bases and the V segment lost 5 bases, leaving 9 bases of the junction unmatched. In germline, CDR1 is MDHEN, CDR2 SYDVKM. There are 15 residues in the CDR3. CDR3: CASSLRSGGHNEQFF. The CDR3 coding sequence is TGTGCCAGCAGTCTTCGATCGGGAGGTCACAATGAGCAGTTCTTC.

Many counts were recorded for this clone. The J gene is TRBJ1-6, the V gene TRBV7-3; 7 nucleotides align to TRBD1. J gave up 10 bases and V 2 bases, and 8 bases lay outside the gene matches. CDR1 and CDR2 (germline): SGHTA, FQGTGA. This CDR3 is 15 amino acids long. The chain's CDR3 is CASSLGQVGDSPLHF. As DNA, the CDR3 is TGTGCCAGCAGCTTAGGACAGGTTGGGGACTCACCCCTCCACTTT.

There are many counts of this clone. The rearrangement uses TRBV11-2 and TRBJ2-7, with 7 bases that match TRBD1. V shed 3 bases and J 3 bases; nucleotides not matched to a gene: 11. Germline V gene data show CDR1 as SGHAT and CDR2 as FQNNGV. This CDR3 has 16 amino acids. CDR3 nucleotide sequence: TGTGCCAGCAGCTTGTCCCAGACAGGGCGGCACTACGAGCAGTACTTC. Protein sequence: CASSLSQTGRHYEQYF.

This clone was found many times. The chain combines TRBV3-1 with TRBJ2-4; D possibly corresponds to TRBD1 (6 bases). Germline V gives CDR1 LGHDT, CDR2 YNNKEL (reference sequence). The CDR3 contains 14 residues. V was trimmed by 3 bases and J by 1 base, leaving 7 bases between them. The CDR3 loop reads CASSHRGAKNIQYF. CDR3 sequence (DNA): TGTGCCAGCAGCCACAGGGGTGCCAAAAACATTCAGTACTTC.

This clone has a count of ten or more. CDR3 sequence (DNA): TGTGCCAGCAGCGCGAATCCGACAGGGGGTATGAATAATGAAAAACTGTTTTTT. Protein product: CASSANPTGGMNNEKLFF. J is TRBJ1-4 and V is TRBV9; TRBD1 matches at 9 bases. The CDR3 has 18 residues. J was trimmed by 4 bases and V by 3 bases; bases with no gene match: 13. Per germline, CDR1 SGDLS and CDR2 YYNGEE.

This rearrangement joins TRBV4-2 to TRBJ2-3; D unresolved. The V end was cut by 3 bases, the J end by 3 bases, with 10 bases between. The CDR3 runs 14 residues. Germline CDR1 LGHNA, CDR2 YNFKEQ. CDR3 loop: CASSQILGTDTQYF. The DNA for the CDR3 is TGTGCCAGCAGCCAGATCCTAGGGACAGATACGCAGTATTTT.

This clone was found many times. J is TRBJ2-5 and V is TRBV11-3; TRBD2 aligns across 7 bases. Looked up from germline, CDR1 is SGHNT and CDR2 is YENEEA. This CDR3 comprises 15 residues. V dropped 4 bases and J dropped 4; count of bases not matched to a gene: 9. In DNA form, the CDR3 reads TGTGCCAGCAGCTCCTACGGAGGGAGGGTAGAGACCCAGTACTTC. Translating it yields CASSSYGGRVETQYF.

V gene TRBV7-2 combines with J gene TRBJ1-1, with D possibly matching TRBD1 (6 bases). Per germline, CDR1 SGHTA and CDR2 FQGNSA. V was clipped by 5 bases and J by 0 bases, with 10 bases between them. The CDR3 length is 14 residues. CDR3 loop: CASSPGQLNTEAFF. DNA of the CDR3: TGTGCCAGCAGCCCCGGACAGTTGAACACTGAAGCTTTCTTT. Supplemented by reference TRBV7-2 and TRBJ1-1, the full variable domain reads GAGVSQSPSNKVTEKGKDVELRCDPISGHTALYWYRQSLGQGLEFLIYFQGNSAPDKSGLPSDRFSAERTGGSVSTLTIQRTQQEDSAVYLCASSPGQLNTEAFFGQGTRLTVV.

There are many counts of this clone. The chain is built from TRBV3-1 and TRBJ2-5; 16 positions match TRBD2. With V trimmed by 4 bases and J by 4 bases, 21 bases remained unmatched. CDR3 length equals 22 residues. Germline lookup yields CDR1 LGHDT and CDR2 YNNKEL (reference sequence). DNA of the CDR3: TGTGCCAGCAGCCCACAAACATCAACCGGGACTAGCGGGGGGGCGGAGCCAGAGACCCAGTACTTC. Encoded protein: CASSPQTSTGTSGGAEPETQYF.

This clone was detected ten times or more. The genes are TRBV7-2 and TRBJ1-4; weak D call: TRBD1 (6 bases). This CDR3 contains 17 residues. Trimming removed 0 bases from V and 6 bases from J, with 17 bases in between. CDR1 is SGHTA, CDR2 FQGNSA, per germline. The CDR3 sequence is CASSLARLGANDEKLFF. The CDR3 DNA sequence: TGTGCCAGCAGCTTAGCTAGATTGGGGGCAAATGATGAAAAACTGTTTTTT. Supplemented by reference TRBV7-2 and TRBJ1-4, the full variable domain reads GAGVSQSPSNKVTEKGKDVELRCDPISGHTALYWYRQSLGQGLEFLIYFQGNSAPDKSGLPSDRFSAERTGGSVSTLTIQRTQQEDSAVYLCASSLARLGANDEKLFFGSGTQLSVL.

This clone was detected many times. The chain links TRBV19 to TRBJ1-5, with D tentatively TRBD1 (5 bases). Trimming shortened V by 5 bases and J by 2 bases, and 10 bases separated the two germline ends. The CDR3 extends over 14 amino acids. CDR1 and CDR2 from the germline V gene are LNHDA and SQIVND (reference sequence). The CDR3 here is CASSGRERNQPQHF. For the CDR3, the DNA is TGTGCCAGTAGTGGCAGGGAACGCAATCAGCCCCAGCATTTT.

In this sample, this clone turned up many times. This specimen includes other DNA sequences encoding the same CDR3. This rearrangement joins TRBV9 to TRBJ2-5; no firm D call. The CDR3 runs to 14 residues. CDR1 SGDLS and CDR2 YYNGEE come from the germline V gene. Deletions cut 4 bases from V and 1 base from J, with 11 bases between. In nucleotides, the CDR3 is TGTGCCAGCAGCCGGAATGGAGTCCAAGAGACCCAGTACTTC. Translation gives CASSRNGVQETQYF.

As regards this clone: This could be a read error, since a much larger clone is one nucleotide away. Within the sample, other DNA sequences also encode this same CDR3. The genes are TRBV4-1 and TRBJ2-5; D gene ambiguous. V dropped 1 base and J dropped 5 bases, with 8 bases sitting between them. The CDR3 is made up of 13 amino acids. CDR1 is MGHRA, CDR2 YSYEKL, per germline. CDR3 protein: CASSQAPRETQYF. The CDR3 nucleotides read TGCGCCAGCAGCCAAGCACCGAGGGAGACCCAGTACTTC.

The sample holds many counts of this clone. This chain uses TRBV2 with TRBJ1-1; 7 bases match TRBD1. V shed 2 bases and J 1 base; nucleotides not matched to a gene: 10. Germline CDR1 reads SNHLY; CDR2 reads FYNNEI. The CDR3 covers 17 residues. CDR3 nucleotide sequence: TGTGCCAGCAGTGAAATTTCGCGCTGGGACAGGAACACTGAAGCTTTCTTT. It yields the protein CASSEISRWDRNTEAFF.

Concerning this clone: The germline gene is not matched at one end of the junction; a read error may be the cause. V is TRBV20-1 and J is TRBJ2-7, with a tentative D call TRBD2 (6 bases). Germline CDR1 reads DFQATT; CDR2 reads SNEGSKA (reference sequence). This CDR3 comprises 13 residues. CDR3 nucleotide sequence: TGCAGTGCTTCGGAGGGCGTCCCCTACGATCAGTACTTC. This gives the protein CSASEGVPYDQYF.

This clone was counted many times. The genes are TRBV10-1 and TRBJ2-3; D remains ambiguous. This CDR3 region has 11 residues. The V gene lost 4 bases and the J gene lost 5 bases, with 4 bases spanning the gap. Germline assignment: CDR1 WNHNN and CDR2 SYGVQD (reference sequence). The CDR3 nucleotides read TGCGCCAGCAGTGTAGAAGATACGCAGTATTTT. Translation: CASSVEDTQYF.

The table lists this clone with many counts. V is TRBV6-5 and J is TRBJ2-5; D might be TRBD2 (6 bases). V lost 2 bases to trimming and J lost 3 bases, with 10 bases between them. CDR1 is MNHEY, CDR2 SVGAGI, per germline. The CDR3 spans 14 residues. The CDR3 region has the DNA TGTGCCAGCAGTTACCATCGCGGGAAAGAGACCCAGTACTTC. This gives the protein CASSYHRGKETQYF.